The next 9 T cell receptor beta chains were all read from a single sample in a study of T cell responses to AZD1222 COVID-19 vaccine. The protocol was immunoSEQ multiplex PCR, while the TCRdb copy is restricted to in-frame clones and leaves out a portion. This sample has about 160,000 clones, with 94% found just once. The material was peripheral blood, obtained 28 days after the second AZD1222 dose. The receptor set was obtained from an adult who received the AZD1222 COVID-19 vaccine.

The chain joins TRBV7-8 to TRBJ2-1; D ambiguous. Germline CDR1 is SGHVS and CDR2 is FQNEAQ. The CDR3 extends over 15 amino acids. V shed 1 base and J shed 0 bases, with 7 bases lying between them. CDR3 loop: CASSLDRSSYNEQFF. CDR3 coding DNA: TGTGCCAGCAGCTTAGACCGGAGCTCCTACAATGAGCAGTTCTTC. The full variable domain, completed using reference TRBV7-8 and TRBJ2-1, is GAGVSQSPRYKVAKRGQDVALRCDPISGHVSLFWYQQALGQGPEFLTYFQNEAQLDKSGLPSDRFFAERPEGSVSTLKIQRTQQEDSAVYLCASSLDRSSYNEQFFGPGTRLTVL.

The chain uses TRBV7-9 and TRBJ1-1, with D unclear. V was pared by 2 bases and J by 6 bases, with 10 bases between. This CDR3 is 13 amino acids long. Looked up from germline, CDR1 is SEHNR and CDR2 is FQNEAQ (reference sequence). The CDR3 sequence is CASSLSGDPEAFF. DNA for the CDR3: TGTGCCAGCAGCTTATCAGGCGATCCTGAAGCTTTCTTT.

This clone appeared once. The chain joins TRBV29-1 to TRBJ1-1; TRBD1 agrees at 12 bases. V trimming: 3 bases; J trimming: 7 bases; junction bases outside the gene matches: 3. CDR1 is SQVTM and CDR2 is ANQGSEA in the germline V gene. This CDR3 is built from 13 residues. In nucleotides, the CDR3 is TGCAGCGTTGAGGGACAGGGGGCCCTTGAAGCTTTCTTT. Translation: CSVEGQGALEAFF.

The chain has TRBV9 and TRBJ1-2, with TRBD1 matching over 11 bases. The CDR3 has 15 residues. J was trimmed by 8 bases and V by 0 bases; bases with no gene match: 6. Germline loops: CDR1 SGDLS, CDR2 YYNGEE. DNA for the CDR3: TGTGCCAGCAGCGTAGGAAGGACAGGGGGCGGAGGCTACACCTTC. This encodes CASSVGRTGGGGYTF.

CDR3 residues: CASSHGTEGQPQHF. The CDR3 nucleotides read TGTGCCAGCAGCCATGGGACAGAGGGTCAGCCCCAGCATTTT. The V and J genes are TRBV4-2 and TRBJ1-5; 7 bases are a match to TRBD1. V shed 3 bases, J shed 6 bases, and the junction held 5 bases outside the gene matches. The length of the CDR3 is 14 residues. CDR1 LGHNA and CDR2 YNFKEQ come from the germline V gene.

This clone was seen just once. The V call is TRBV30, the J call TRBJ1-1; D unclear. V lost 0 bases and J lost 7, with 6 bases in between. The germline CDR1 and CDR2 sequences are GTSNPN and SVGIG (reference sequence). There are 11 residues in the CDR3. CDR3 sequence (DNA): TGTGCCTGGAGTGTCCGAAGTGAAGCTTTCTTT. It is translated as CAWSVRSEAFF.

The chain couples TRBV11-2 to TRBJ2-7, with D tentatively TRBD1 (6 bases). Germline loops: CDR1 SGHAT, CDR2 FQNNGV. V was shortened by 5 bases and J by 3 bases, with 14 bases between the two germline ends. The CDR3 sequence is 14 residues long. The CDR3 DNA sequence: TGTGCCAGCAGCCCTTCGACAGGTGGCTACGAGCAGTACTTC. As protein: CASSPSTGGYEQYF. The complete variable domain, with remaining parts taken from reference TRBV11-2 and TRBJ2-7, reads EAGVAQSPRYKIIEKRQSVAFWCNPISGHATLYWYQQILGQGPKLLIQFQNNGVVDDSQLPKDRFSAERLKGVDSTLKIQPAKLEDSAVYLCASSPSTGGYEQYFGPGTRLTVT.

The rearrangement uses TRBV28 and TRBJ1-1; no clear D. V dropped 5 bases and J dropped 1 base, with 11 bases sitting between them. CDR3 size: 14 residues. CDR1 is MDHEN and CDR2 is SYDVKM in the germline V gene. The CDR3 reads CASSPFRENTEAFF. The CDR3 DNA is TGTGCCAGCAGTCCCTTCCGGGAGAACACTGAAGCTTTCTTT.

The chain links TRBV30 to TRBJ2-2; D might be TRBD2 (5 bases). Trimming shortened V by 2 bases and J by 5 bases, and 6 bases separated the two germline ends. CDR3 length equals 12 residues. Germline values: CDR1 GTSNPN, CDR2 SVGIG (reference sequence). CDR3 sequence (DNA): TGTGCCTGGAGTCCGGGGACCGGGGAGCTGTTTTTT. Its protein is CAWSPGTGELFF.